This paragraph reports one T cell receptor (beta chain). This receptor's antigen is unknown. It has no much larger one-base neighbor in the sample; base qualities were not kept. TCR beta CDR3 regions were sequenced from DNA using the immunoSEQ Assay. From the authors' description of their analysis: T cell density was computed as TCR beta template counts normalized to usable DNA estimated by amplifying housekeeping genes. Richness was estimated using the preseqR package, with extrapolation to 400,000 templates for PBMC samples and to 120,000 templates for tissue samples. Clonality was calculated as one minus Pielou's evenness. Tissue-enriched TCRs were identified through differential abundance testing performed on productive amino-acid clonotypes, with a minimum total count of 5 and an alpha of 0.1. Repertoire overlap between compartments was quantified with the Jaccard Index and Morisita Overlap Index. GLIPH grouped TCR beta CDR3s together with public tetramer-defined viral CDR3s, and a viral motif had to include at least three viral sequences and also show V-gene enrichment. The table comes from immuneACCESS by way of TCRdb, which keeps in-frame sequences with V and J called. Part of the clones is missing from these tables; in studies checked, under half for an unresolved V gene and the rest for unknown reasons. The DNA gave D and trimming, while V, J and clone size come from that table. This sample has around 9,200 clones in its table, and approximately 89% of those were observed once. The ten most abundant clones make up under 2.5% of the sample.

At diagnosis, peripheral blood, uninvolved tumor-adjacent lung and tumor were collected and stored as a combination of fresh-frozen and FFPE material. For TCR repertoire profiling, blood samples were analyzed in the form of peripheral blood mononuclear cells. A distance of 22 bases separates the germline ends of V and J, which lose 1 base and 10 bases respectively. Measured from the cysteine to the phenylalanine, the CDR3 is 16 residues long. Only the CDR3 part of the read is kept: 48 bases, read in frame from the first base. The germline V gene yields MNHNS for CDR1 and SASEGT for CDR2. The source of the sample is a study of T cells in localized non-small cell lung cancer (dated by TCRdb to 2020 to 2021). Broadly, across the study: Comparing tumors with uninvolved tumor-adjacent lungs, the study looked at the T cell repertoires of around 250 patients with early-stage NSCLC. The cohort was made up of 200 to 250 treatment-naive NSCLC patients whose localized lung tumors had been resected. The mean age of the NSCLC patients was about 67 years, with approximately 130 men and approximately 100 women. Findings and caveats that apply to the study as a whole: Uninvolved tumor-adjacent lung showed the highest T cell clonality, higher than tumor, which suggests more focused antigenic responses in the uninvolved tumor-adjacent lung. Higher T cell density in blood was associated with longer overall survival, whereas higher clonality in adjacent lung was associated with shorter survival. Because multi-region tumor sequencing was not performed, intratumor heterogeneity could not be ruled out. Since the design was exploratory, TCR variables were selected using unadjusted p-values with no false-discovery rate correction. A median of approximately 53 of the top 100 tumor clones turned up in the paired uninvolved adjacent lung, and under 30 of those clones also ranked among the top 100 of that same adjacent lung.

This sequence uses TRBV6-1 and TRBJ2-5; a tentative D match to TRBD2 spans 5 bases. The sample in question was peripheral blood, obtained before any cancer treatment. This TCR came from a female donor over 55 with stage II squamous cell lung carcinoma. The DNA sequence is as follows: TGTGCCAGCAGTGAAGGTTGGGCCAGCTTCAAGGAGGACCAGTACTTC. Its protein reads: CASSEGWASFKEDQYF.